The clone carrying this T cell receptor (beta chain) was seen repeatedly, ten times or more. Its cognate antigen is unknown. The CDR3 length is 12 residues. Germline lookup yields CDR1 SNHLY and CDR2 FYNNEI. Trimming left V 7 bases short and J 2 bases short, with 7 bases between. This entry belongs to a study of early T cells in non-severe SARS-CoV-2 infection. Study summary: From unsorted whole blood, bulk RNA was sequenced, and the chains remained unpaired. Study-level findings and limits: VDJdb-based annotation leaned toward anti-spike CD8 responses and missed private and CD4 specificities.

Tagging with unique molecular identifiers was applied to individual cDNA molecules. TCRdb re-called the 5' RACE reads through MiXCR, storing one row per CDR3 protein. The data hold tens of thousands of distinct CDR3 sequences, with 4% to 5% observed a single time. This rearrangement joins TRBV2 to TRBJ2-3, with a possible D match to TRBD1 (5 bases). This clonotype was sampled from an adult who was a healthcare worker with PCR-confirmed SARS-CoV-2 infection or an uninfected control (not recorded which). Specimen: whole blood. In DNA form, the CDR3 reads TGTGCCAGCAAGACAGACACAGATACGCAGTATTTT. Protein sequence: CASKTDTDTQYF.